These 27 T cell receptor beta chains were all obtained from the same sample, sequenced in a study of regulatory T cells in long-lasting Graves disease. HTBI primers from iRepertoire and Arm-PCR of CDR3 regions yielded the TCR beta libraries. One entry per CDR3 protein results from TCRdb running MiXCR on the multiplex PCR reads. This table holds more than 300,000 distinct CDR3 sequences, over 9.5% found once. Time point here: newly diagnosed GD, antithyroid drugs for less than 3 months. PBMC-extracted RNA yielded the TCR library. The sample was also reused in another study, on T cells in Graves' hyperthyroidism and ophthalmopathy.

The source material was peripheral blood mononuclear cells (PBMCs), sampled at new diagnosis, from a patient treated with antithyroid drugs. These receptors were collected from a woman between 18 and 30 years old with Graves disease.

This clonotype was recorded many times. This chain uses TRBV2 with TRBJ1-5; D gene ambiguous. V lost 3 bases, J lost 4 bases, and 10 bases lay in between. CDR1 is SNHLY, CDR2 FYNNEI, per germline. CDR3 length: 14 residues. CDR3 DNA: TGTGCCAGCAGTGACACGTTACAGAATCAGCCCCAGCATTTT. Translating gives CASSDTLQNQPQHF. Complete variable domain (other parts from reference TRBV2 and TRBJ1-5): EPEVTQTPSHQVTQMGQEVILRCVPISNHLYFYWYRQILGQKVEFLVSFYNNEISEKSEIFDDQFSVERPDGSNFTLKIRSTKLEDSAMYFCASSDTLQNQPQHFGDGTRLSIL.

J is TRBJ1-2 and V is TRBV25-1, with D unclear. The CDR3 extends over 16 amino acids. The ends were cut back, 2 bases at V and 8 bases at J, with 21 bases in the middle. CDR1 and CDR2 from the germline V gene are MGHDK and SYGVNS. The CDR3 spells CASSETDWRSSTGYTF. CDR3 sequence (DNA): TGTGCCAGCAGTGAAACCGATTGGCGGTCTTCGACGGGCTACACCTTC.

This clonotype was seen at least ten times. This sequence joins TRBV28 and TRBJ2-1; 9 nucleotides match TRBD2. After removal of 6 bases from V and 3 bases from J, the junction contained 9 bases not matched to a gene. This CDR3 is 16 amino acids long. CDR1 is MDHEN and CDR2 is SYDVKM in the germline V gene. Here the CDR3 DNA reads TGTGCCAGCAGACCGATAGCGGGAGTCGGCTACAATGAGCAGTTCTTC. Translating gives CASRPIAGVGYNEQFF. The whole variable domain, filled in from reference TRBV28 and TRBJ2-1, reads DVKVTQSSRYLVKRTGEKVFLECVQDMDHENMFWYRQDPGLGLRLIYFSYDVKMKEKGDIPEGYSVSREKKERFSLILESASTNQTSMYLCASRPIAGVGYNEQFFGPGTRLTVL.

This clonotype has a count of ten or more. The genes are TRBV20-1 and TRBJ1-3; D gene unclear. V gave up 3 bases and J gave up 3 bases, with 12 bases separating them. The CDR3 is 14 residues long. Germline values: CDR1 DFQATT, CDR2 SNEGSKA (reference sequence). The CDR3 nucleotides are TGCAGTGCTAGTTCGGGATATGGTGGAAACACCATATATTTT. Amino acid sequence: CSASSGYGGNTIYF.

At least ten counts were recorded for this clonotype. The chain is built from TRBV6-2 or TRBV6-3 and TRBJ2-3; TRBD1 is a possible D gene (5 bases). The V and J ends lost 6 bases and 5 bases respectively, with 21 bases between them. CDR3 length equals 16 residues. Germline V CDR1 and CDR2: MNHEY, SVGEGT. CDR3 protein: CASSGARVKDRDTQYF. The CDR3 bases are TGTGCCAGCAGCGGAGCTCGGGTCAAAGACAGAGATACGCAGTATTTT.

Points on this clonotype: This may stem from a read error, because a much larger clone lies one nucleotide away. J is TRBJ2-1 and V is TRBV11-2; D is unresolved. The germline gives CDR1 SGHAT, CDR2 FQNNGV. Trimming removed 5 bases at V and 7 bases at J, with 9 bases between. The CDR3 loop spans 12 amino acids. The CDR3 bases are TGTGCCAGCAGCCGAGCTAGTAATGAGCAGTTCTTC. Encoded protein: CASSRASNEQFF.

This clonotype was seen ten or more times. This rearrangement joins TRBV6-1 to TRBJ2-1, with TRBD1 matching 9 bases. The CDR3 sequence is 16 residues long. Germline CDR1 reads MNHNS; CDR2 reads SASEGT. With 3 bases clipped from V and 11 bases from J, the junction kept 14 bases outside the gene matches. Here the CDR3 reads CASSDTQPGQGNQQFF. For the CDR3, the DNA is TGTGCCAGCAGTGATACGCAACCGGGACAGGGAAATCAGCAGTTCTTC.

V gene TRBV5-4 combines with J gene TRBJ2-3; 7 bases agree with TRBD2. V shed 4 bases, J shed 4 bases, and the junction held 18 bases outside the gene matches. In germline, CDR1 is SGHNT, CDR2 YYREEE (reference sequence). The CDR3 runs 18 residues. The CDR3 DNA sequence: TGTGCCAGCAGCCTAATGAAGGGACTACCCGTAAACCCAGATACGCAGTATTTT. Its translation is CASSLMKGLPVNPDTQYF.

The sample holds a few counts of this clonotype. V usage is TRBV19 and J usage is TRBJ2-1; 8 nucleotides line up with TRBD1. Germline V gene lookup returns CDR1 LNHDA and CDR2 SQIVND (reference sequence). The V and J ends lost 4 bases and 9 bases, in that order; junction bases with no gene match: 5. The CDR3 extends over 13 amino acids. This CDR3 is CASSRAGTGEQFF. Written as DNA, the CDR3 is TGTGCCAGTAGTAGGGCCGGGACAGGTGAGCAGTTCTTC.

This clonotype was counted at least ten times. The chain employs TRBV7-9 and TRBJ1-2; D ambiguous. This CDR3 has 12 amino acids. CDR1 and CDR2 (germline): SEHNR, FQNEAQ (reference sequence). Trimming removed 5 bases from V and 4 bases from J, with 8 bases in between. Written as DNA, the CDR3 is TGTGCCAGCAGCCTAGGTCCCTATGGCTACACCTTC. This sequence encodes CASSLGPYGYTF.

This chain uses TRBV19 with TRBJ1-2, with TRBD1 identical over 8 bases. Germline V gene lookup returns CDR1 LNHDA and CDR2 SQIVND (reference sequence). The CDR3 length is 16 residues. After removal of 3 bases from V and 6 bases from J, the junction contained 12 bases not matched to a gene. CDR3 sequence: CASSIWSGGGLDGYTF. The DNA for the CDR3 is TGTGCCAGTAGTATCTGGTCAGGGGGCGGTCTAGATGGCTACACCTTC.

There are many counts of this clonotype. The rearrangement links TRBV12-3 or TRBV12-4 to TRBJ1-1; 7 bases fit TRBD1. The CDR3 spans 15 residues. The ends lost 2 bases at V and 0 bases at J; junction bases unmatched: 3. CDR3 in amino acids: CASSLTGAMNTEAFF. The CDR3 DNA sequence: TGTGCCAGCAGTTTAACAGGGGCTATGAACACTGAAGCTTTCTTT.

The chain recombines TRBV30 with TRBJ1-4, with D hard to call. This CDR3 comprises 12 residues. Trimming shortened V by 0 bases and J by 8 bases, and 7 bases separated the two germline ends. CDR1 GTSNPN and CDR2 SVGIG come from the germline V gene (reference sequence). The CDR3: CAWSVGYEKLFF. CDR3 DNA: TGTGCCTGGAGTGTAGGGTACGAAAAACTGTTTTTT.

J is TRBJ1-2 and V is TRBV28; D gene uncertain. The CDR3 loop spans 13 amino acids. The V and J ends lost 2 bases and 6 bases respectively, with 10 bases between them. The germline V gene encodes CDR1 MDHEN and CDR2 SYDVKM. The CDR3 DNA reads TGTGCCAGCAGTTTAGGCTTCGGGAATGGCTACACCTTC. It translates to CASSLGFGNGYTF.

This clonotype came up many times. V is TRBV28 and J is TRBJ2-2, with D maybe TRBD2 (5 bases). The V end lost 6 bases, the J end lost 6 bases, and 38 bases lay between the germline ends. Germline CDR1 is MDHEN and CDR2 is SYDVKM. CDR3 length equals 22 residues. CDR3 DNA sequence: TGTGCCAGCAGCCACTATCCCGGAGGATTAGTGAAAGGGCAGGCCACCGCCGGGGAGCTGTTTTTT. It specifies CASSHYPGGLVKGQATAGELFF.

This clonotype was seen repeatedly, ten times or more. The V gene is TRBV20-1, the J gene TRBJ2-7; 10 nucleotides match TRBD1. V was clipped by 5 bases and J by 2 bases; unmatched bases: 6. The CDR3 totals 14 residues. Germline V gives CDR1 DFQATT, CDR2 SNEGSKA (reference sequence). The CDR3 region is CSAHRDRGAYEQYF. CDR3 in DNA: TGCAGTGCTCACCGGGACAGGGGAGCCTACGAGCAGTACTTC.

In its sample, this clonotype was seen a few times. The chain links TRBV11-3 to TRBJ1-3; TRBD1 aligns across 9 bases. The V gene's germline CDR1 is SGHNT and CDR2 YENEEA. The ends lost 0 bases at V and 3 bases at J; junction bases unmatched: 9. The CDR3 loop spans 18 amino acids. The CDR3 loop reads CASSLDWTQGAGGNTIYF. The DNA for the CDR3 is TGTGCCAGCAGCTTAGACTGGACACAGGGGGCGGGTGGAAACACCATATATTTT. The entire variable domain, with the rest obtained from reference TRBV11-3 and TRBJ1-3, is as follows: EAGVVQSPRYKIIEKKQPVAFWCNPISGHNTLYWYLQNLGQGPELLIRYENEEAVDDSQLPKDRFSAERLKGVDSTLKIQPAELGDSAVYLCASSLDWTQGAGGNTIYFGEGSWLTVV.

The chain recombines TRBV20-1 with TRBJ1-3; TRBD1 aligns across 7 bases. The germline V gene has CDR1 DFQATT and CDR2 SNEGSKA (reference sequence). V lost 0 bases, J lost 4 bases, and 9 bases stayed unmatched. CDR3 size: 16 residues. CDR3 coding DNA: TGCAGTGCTAGAGATCTTCGGACAGGCCACGGAAACACCATATATTTT. It translates to CSARDLRTGHGNTIYF.

This clonotype was observed many times. V gene TRBV28 combines with J gene TRBJ1-2; D remains unclear. This CDR3 spans 16 amino acids. Trimming cost V 6 bases and J 0 bases, with 17 bases left between them. The V gene's germline CDR1 is MDHEN and CDR2 SYDVKM. The CDR3 DNA follows: TGTGCCAGCAGACCCGGGCTCAAAGTAACTAACTATGGCTACACCTTC. Its protein product is CASRPGLKVTNYGYTF.

About this clonotype itself: A much larger clone lies a single base off, so this may be a read error. The chain links TRBV29-1 to TRBJ2-2; 12 bases match TRBD2. Germline lookup yields CDR1 SQVTM and CDR2 ANQGSEA. The CDR3 is 14 residues long. The CDR3 region has the DNA TGCAGCGTTAAGACTAGCGGGAGCTCCGGGGGGCTGTTTTTT. Amino acid sequence: CSVKTSGSSGGLFF.

This clonotype came up once. J is TRBJ2-3 and V is TRBV12-3 or TRBV12-4; TRBD2 matches at 16 bases. The CDR3 has 19 amino acids. The trim removed 2 bases at V and 4 bases at J, leaving 9 bases unmatched. For the CDR3, the DNA is TGTGCCAGCAGTTTACAGAATTTGGGACTAGCGGGAGGGTCAGATACGCAGTATTTT. Its translation is CASSLQNLGLAGGSDTQYF.

Comments on this clonotype: A much larger clone differs by one base, so this may be a read error. V is TRBV6-1 and J is TRBJ2-1; D not resolved. The CDR3 sequence is 14 residues long. The germline CDR1 and CDR2 sequences are MNHNS and SASEGT. The CDR3 bases are TGTGCCAGCACCGAGACTTCACACTACAATGAGCAGTCCTTC. Translated, it gives CASTETSHYNEQSF.

Many counts were recorded for this clonotype. The rearrangement links TRBV7-8 to TRBJ1-5; D might be TRBD1 (5 bases). Germline V lookup: CDR1 SGHVS, CDR2 FQNEAQ. There are 15 residues in the CDR3. The germline V and J ends were trimmed by 1 base and 5 bases, with 12 bases remaining between them. CDR3 sequence reads: CASSLEYRRDQPQHF. CDR3 sequence (DNA): TGTGCCAGCAGCTTAGAGTACAGGCGGGATCAGCCCCAGCATTTT.

This clonotype was seen a handful of times. The CDR3 coding sequence is TGCGCCAGCAGCCCTGATACATTGGGACAGGGGAGGTCCTATGGCTACACCTTC. Protein: CASSPDTLGQGRSYGYTF. V usage is TRBV4-1 and J usage is TRBJ1-2; 10 positions agree with TRBD1. The germline gives CDR1 MGHRA, CDR2 YSYEKL. The CDR3 is 18 amino acids. V was pared by 4 bases and J by 4 bases, with 15 bases of the junction left unmatched.

This clonotype was counted many times. The rearrangement links TRBV11-2 to TRBJ1-4; no clear D. Germline values: CDR1 SGHAT, CDR2 FQNNGV. Trimming took off 6 bases at V and 0 bases at J, with 14 bases between the two ends. The CDR3 sequence is 16 residues long. CDR3 residues: CASRVSLRATNEKLFF. CDR3 DNA sequence: TGTGCCAGCAGAGTATCCTTACGTGCAACTAATGAAAAACTGTTTTTT.

This clonotype came up a few times. V is TRBV20-1 and J is TRBJ2-5; D call uncertain. Per germline, CDR1 DFQATT and CDR2 SNEGSKA (reference sequence). This CDR3 contains 15 residues. Trimming removed 0 bases at V and 5 bases at J, with 16 bases between. The CDR3 DNA follows: TGCAGTGCTAGAGATTCGGGCACTGCGATGGAGACCCAGTACTTC. Its protein product is CSARDSGTAMETQYF.

This clonotype was counted ten times or more. This chain links TRBV7-2 with TRBJ2-3; 10 bases are a match to TRBD2. J was trimmed by 1 base and V by 3 bases; bases with no gene match: 4. This CDR3 contains 16 residues. CDR1 SGHTA and CDR2 FQGNSA come from the germline V gene. The CDR3 DNA reads TGTGCCAGCAGCTTGTCACTAGCGGGGCGCACAGATACGCAGTATTTT. Residues: CASSLSLAGRTDTQYF.